There are many counts of the clone carrying this T cell receptor (beta chain). These data belong to a study of T cells after yellow fever vaccination. On the study more broadly: In the case of low-cell-number fractions, SMART-Seq v4 Ultra Low Input was used for preparation.

TCRdb re-called the 5' RACE reads with MiXCR, one entry per CDR3 protein. Here the sample spans some 350,000 distinct CDR3 sequences, over 5% being singletons. The CDR3 runs to 17 residues. Per germline, CDR1 LNHDA and CDR2 SQIVND (reference sequence). V was shortened by 4 bases and J by 0 bases, with 16 bases between the two germline ends. The source is a man younger than 45 who received the YFV17D yellow fever vaccine. The input for sequencing was PBMCs, taken 5 days after the yellow fever booster vaccination. J is TRBJ2-4 and V is TRBV19; TRBD2 is a possible D gene (6 bases). CDR3 sequence: CASSSIKRVLAKNIQYF. The CDR3 nucleotides read TGTGCCAGTAGTAGCATTAAGCGGGTCCTAGCCAAAAACATTCAGTACTTC. Combining the CDR3 with reference TRBV19 and TRBJ2-4 gives the whole variable domain DGGITQSPKYLFRKEGQNVTLSCEQNLNHDAMYWYRQDPGQGLRLIYYSQIVNDFQKGDIAEGYSVSREKKESFPLTVTSAQKNPTAFYLCASSSIKRVLAKNIQYFGAGTRLSVL.